This section outlines one T cell receptor beta chain sequence together with its context. The CDR3 has 19 residues. The germline gives CDR1 WNHNN, CDR2 SYGVQD (reference sequence). With V trimmed by 1 base and J by 0 bases, 8 bases remained unmatched. The sample is drawn from a study of shared clonotypes between healthy human individuals. The table came from immunoSEQ multiplex PCR; TCRdb's copy has only in-frame clones and leaves some out. Of around 2.3 million clones listed, about 94% are singletons. The TCR originated in a man aged 18 to 35 in good health. The sequenced material came from naive CD4+ T cells sorted from blood. Documented subset: CD45RA+ positively selected. V usage is TRBV10-1 and J usage is TRBJ2-1, with 11 bases lining up with TRBD2. The CDR3 DNA is TGCGCCAGCAGTGAGTTCCTAGCGGGGGGATTCGGCTCCTACAATGAGCAGTTCTTC. Translating it yields CASSEFLAGGFGSYNEQFF.